This T cell receptor (beta chain) was retrieved from a study of blood T cell repertoires in COVID-19. This clone was seen a few times. Clones were sequenced by immunoSEQ multiplex PCR, and TCRdb holds only the in-frame ones, with some missing. The sample comprises 150,000 or so clones, about 86% of which are singletons, and roughly 3% rests with the top ten. The germline gives CDR1 MGHRA, CDR2 YSYEKL. The V end lost 4 bases, the J end lost 3 bases, and 6 bases lay between the germline ends. The CDR3 sequence is 13 residues long. The sample comprised peripheral blood. V gene TRBV4-1 combines with J gene TRBJ1-4; no clear D. The clonotype originates from an elderly woman with acute or convalescent COVID-19. The CDR3, as DNA: TGCGCCAGCAGCCGGGCCCCTAATGAAAAACTGTTTTTT. Protein sequence: CASSRAPNEKLFF.